Here is one TCR beta chain with its context. What it recognizes is unknown. These data belong to a study of CXCR3-negative and CXCR3-positive naive CD8 T cells. Findings and caveats of the study: The study found more hydrophobic TRB CDR3s in CXCR3-positive naive cells than in CXCR3-negative naive cells.

The CDR3 consists of 15 residues. The libraries of TRB cDNA were constructed through 5' RACE using UMI labels. Using the 5' RACE reads, TCRdb records one entry per CDR3 protein without DNA. Found here are 40,000 to 55,000 distinct CDR3 sequences; the top ten clones hold approximately 1.4%. CD45RO-CCR7+CD27+CD95- expression identified naive CD8+ T cells. V is TRBV12-3 or TRBV12-4 and J is TRBJ1-6. The source material was naive CXCR3- CD8+ T cells from blood. Subset meaning: CD45RO-CCR7+CD27+CD95- naive CD8+ T cells lacking CXCR3 (TNR3-). The sequence was obtained from a human donor in good health. Some clones in this sample may be carry-over from other donors' samples. The CDR3 protein is CASSLALGIGSPLHF.